Following are 14 T cell receptor beta chains from one sample sequenced in a study of Graves' ophthalmopathy and Graves' hyperthyroidism. RNA served as the template for amplifying TCR beta CDR3 regions. Second-round multiplex PCR came after a first-round RT-PCR that employed HTBI primers. TCRdb redid the calling of the multiplex PCR reads with MiXCR, one entry per CDR3 protein. The table lists a few hundred thousand distinct CDR3 sequences, roughly 15% of them singletons. The source material was peripheral blood. Source of these receptors: a woman younger than 35 with stable Graves' hyperthyroidism.

This clonotype has ten or more counts. The gene calls are TRBV20-1 and TRBJ2-5, with D tentatively TRBD2 (5 bases). The germline CDR1 and CDR2 sequences are DFQATT and SNEGSKA (reference sequence). The CDR3 extends over 13 amino acids. V was cut by 6 bases and J by 5 bases, with 16 bases left in between. CDR3 sequence reads: CSAPSLALETQYF. CDR3 sequence (DNA): TGCAGTGCGCCTTCCCTAGCCCTGGAGACCCAGTACTTC.

This clonotype was detected many times. The gene calls are TRBV2 and TRBJ2-4; D gene ambiguous. This CDR3 region has 12 residues. V lost 7 bases to trimming and J lost 1 base, with 5 bases between them. The germline CDR1 and CDR2 sequences are SNHLY and FYNNEI. The CDR3 DNA sequence: TGTGCCAGCACCCAGGCCAAAAACATTCAGTACTTC. Residues: CASTQAKNIQYF.

There are many counts of this clonotype. V usage is TRBV18 and J usage is TRBJ1-1; D remains ambiguous. The germline V gene has CDR1 KGHSH and CDR2 LQKENI. V was shortened by 4 bases and J by 0 bases, with 9 bases between the two germline ends. The CDR3 contains 14 residues. In DNA, the CDR3 is TGTGCCAGCTCACTGGTCCTTCTGAACACTGAAGCTTTCTTT. It is translated as CASSLVLLNTEAFF.

This clonotype showed up many times. The chain combines TRBV4-1 with TRBJ1-1; D call uncertain. Trimming removed 1 base from V and 2 bases from J, with 11 bases in between. The CDR3 spans 15 residues. Per germline, CDR1 MGHRA and CDR2 YSYEKL. Written as DNA, the CDR3 is TGCGCCAGCAGCCAAGGCGCGGCGGGCAACACTGAAGCTTTCTTT. The encoded protein is CASSQGAAGNTEAFF.

This clonotype showed up many times. The chain joins TRBV6-5 to TRBJ1-5; TRBD1 agrees at 7 bases. CDR1 and CDR2 from the germline V gene are MNHEY and SVGAGI. This CDR3 region has 14 residues. Trimming took 7 bases from V and 5 from J; bases not matched to a gene: 8. The CDR3 DNA follows: TGTGCCAGCATTAGTACAGGGGCCCATCAGCCCCAGCATTTT. Amino acids: CASISTGAHQPQHF.

About this clonotype: A much larger clone lies a single base off, so this may be a read error. The chain joins TRBV11-1 to TRBJ1-6, with D tentatively TRBD1 (6 bases). V lost 5 bases to trimming and J lost 7 bases, with 15 bases between them. Germline CDR1 SGHAT, CDR2 FQDESV (reference sequence). The CDR3 contains 15 residues. CDR3 coding DNA: TGTGCCAGCAGCCCCACAGGGTCAGACAATTCACCCCTCCACTTT. It yields the protein CASSPTGSDNSPLHF.

This clonotype showed up just once. This may be a read error, as it is one base from a much larger clone. Here the CDR3 omits its conserved ending phenylalanine or tryptophan, so a read error is the likely source. This chain links TRBV5-6 with TRBJ1-1; a weak D match, TRBD1 (5 bases). Deletions cut 4 bases from V and 11 bases from J, with 12 bases between. Germline CDR1 and CDR2: SGHDT and YYEEEE. The CDR3 totals 11 residues. The CDR3 reads CASSRGDRAFC. For the CDR3, the DNA is TGTGCCAGCAGCAGAGGGGATAGGGCTTTCTGT.

This clonotype was observed a few times. The J gene is TRBJ2-7, the V gene TRBV20-1, with 7 nucleotides matching TRBD2. The V gene's germline CDR1 is DFQATT and CDR2 SNEGSKA (reference sequence). This CDR3 is built from 13 residues. The J segment lost 3 bases and the V segment lost 1 base, leaving 3 bases of the junction unmatched. Written as DNA, the CDR3 is TGCAGTGCTAGAGCCCCGGGGGGCTACGAGCAGTACTTC. It specifies CSARAPGGYEQYF.

This clonotype was detected many times. V is TRBV29-1 and J is TRBJ1-2; D not certain. Germline V gives CDR1 SQVTM, CDR2 ANQGSEA. The CDR3 contains 13 residues. Trimming shortened V by 1 base and J by 4 bases, and 10 bases separated the two germline ends. The CDR3 loop reads CSVEGGSGYGYTF. CDR3 DNA: TGCAGCGTTGAAGGGGGATCTGGCTATGGCTACACCTTC.

This clonotype was detected ten times or more. The chain employs TRBV5-6 and TRBJ1-1; tentative D call: TRBD1 (6 bases). V dropped 0 bases and J dropped 0 bases, with 12 bases sitting between them. The CDR3 has 16 residues. Germline-derived CDR1 and CDR2 are SGHDT and YYEEEE. CDR3 DNA sequence: TGTGCCAGCAGCTTGGAAGGACAGTTCATGAACACTGAAGCTTTCTTT. It translates to CASSLEGQFMNTEAFF. Combining the CDR3 with reference TRBV5-6 and TRBJ1-1 gives the whole variable domain DAGVTQSPTHLIKTRGQQVTLRCSPKSGHDTVSWYQQALGQGPQFIFQYYEEEERQRGNFPDRFSGHQFPNYSSELNVNALLLGDSALYLCASSLEGQFMNTEAFFGQGTRLTVV.

This clonotype showed up many times. This rearrangement joins TRBV7-9 to TRBJ1-1; TRBD1 agrees at 9 bases. Germline values: CDR1 SEHNR, CDR2 FQNEAQ (reference sequence). This CDR3 has 13 amino acids. V trimming: 8 bases; J trimming: 1 base; junction bases outside the gene matches: 2. The CDR3 DNA reads TGTGCCAGCGAGGGACAGGGGAACACTGAAGCTTTCTTT. Translating gives CASEGQGNTEAFF. The full variable domain, rest sourced from reference TRBV7-9 and TRBJ1-1, is DTGVSQNPRHKITKRGQNVTFRCDPISEHNRLYWYRQTLGQGPEFLTYFQNEAQLEKSRLLSDRFSAERPKGSFSTLEIQRTEQGDSAMYLCASEGQGNTEAFFGQGTRLTVV.

The rearrangement uses TRBV20-1 and TRBJ2-7; D gene unclear. This CDR3 has 11 amino acids. CDR1 DFQATT and CDR2 SNEGSKA come from the germline V gene (reference sequence). Trimming took 2 bases from V and 3 from J, leaving 5 bases between them. The DNA for the CDR3 is TGCAGTGCTAGATCTGACTACGAGCAGTACTTC. This encodes CSARSDYEQYF.

Worth noting for this clonotype: The junction differs from germline at one of its ends, possibly a read error. The gene calls are TRBV12-3 or TRBV12-4 and TRBJ1-5, with a tentative D call TRBD1 (6 bases). The CDR3 length is 15 residues. The CDR3 region is CASALSGVSNQPQHF. In nucleotides, the CDR3 is TGTGCCAGCGCCTTATCAGGGGTTAGCAATCAGCCTCAGCATTTT.

This clonotype was detected many times. The V gene is TRBV19, the J gene TRBJ1-1, with D tentatively TRBD1 (5 bases). The V and J ends lost 1 base and 3 bases respectively, with 15 bases between them. The CDR3 consists of 16 residues. Germline V gene data show CDR1 as LNHDA and CDR2 as SQIVND (reference sequence). The CDR3 loop is CASSIARFWGDTEAFF. CDR3 bases: TGTGCCAGTAGTATAGCCCGTTTTTGGGGGGACACTGAAGCTTTCTTT.